The 14 T cell receptor beta chains below come from one sample, sequenced in a study of blood T cell repertoires in COVID-19. Assay: immunoSEQ multiplex PCR; the TCRdb copy retains only in-frame clones and omits some. The table has around 120,000 clones, roughly 87% seen once. Input material: peripheral blood. These receptors were obtained from a human donor in a cohort sampled during active COVID-19.

There are a few counts of this clone. This chain uses TRBV19 with TRBJ1-4; D is possibly TRBD1 (6 bases). V was shortened by 3 bases and J by 4 bases, with 15 bases between the two germline ends. Germline V gives CDR1 LNHDA, CDR2 SQIVND (reference sequence). The CDR3 spans 16 residues. In DNA, the CDR3 is TGTGCCAGTAGTATTTGGCAGGGGTCGGGTAATGAAAAACTGTTTTTT. It is translated as CASSIWQGSGNEKLFF.

This chain connects TRBV5-6 to TRBJ2-7; 13 nucleotides match TRBD2. The germline CDR1 and CDR2 sequences are SGHDT and YYEEEE. CDR3 length: 15 residues. V was clipped by 3 bases and J by 3 bases; unmatched bases: 3. The CDR3 protein is CASSSRTSGSYEQYF. Here the CDR3 DNA reads TGTGCCAGCAGCTCCCGGACTAGCGGGAGCTACGAGCAGTACTTC.

CDR3 sequence: CASGLASPGQGATYNEQFF. In DNA, the CDR3 is TGTGCTAGTGGTTTGGCATCGCCGGGACAGGGGGCGACCTACAATGAGCAGTTCTTC. The genes are TRBV12-5 and TRBJ2-1; TRBD1 matches 12 bases. V lost 1 base, J lost 2 bases, and 9 bases stayed unmatched. The germline gives CDR1 LGHNT, CDR2 FRNRAP. The CDR3 loop spans 19 amino acids.

This chain uses TRBV18 with TRBJ1-2, with 10 bases aligning to TRBD1. V lost 4 bases to trimming and J lost 3 bases; unmatched junction nucleotides: 8. The CDR3 runs 16 residues. Germline CDR1 reads KGHSH; CDR2 reads LQKENI. The CDR3 region has the DNA TGTGCCAGCTCACTAGTGACAGGGGGCCTTGACTATGGCTACACCTTC. Its protein is CASSLVTGGLDYGYTF.

The J gene is TRBJ1-1, the V gene TRBV10-3, with a possible D match to TRBD1 (5 bases). Trimming cost V 11 bases and J 1 base, with 17 bases left between them. Germline lookup yields CDR1 ENHRY and CDR2 SYGVKD. The CDR3 totals 14 residues. The CDR3 bases are TGTGCCTCCGGACGGGGGATGGGGAACACTGAAGCTTTCTTT. It yields the protein CASGRGMGNTEAFF.

The V call is TRBV7-2, the J call TRBJ2-1, with D perhaps TRBD2 (7 bases). CDR1 is SGHTA, CDR2 FQGNSA, per germline. The CDR3 totals 19 residues. The germline V and J ends were trimmed by 2 bases and 4 bases, with 24 bases remaining between them. Here the CDR3 DNA reads TGTGCCAGCAGCTTAATAGGGGGACTACCCGTCTCAATTTACAATGAGCAGTTCTTC. Amino acids: CASSLIGGLPVSIYNEQFF. Complete variable domain (other parts from reference TRBV7-2 and TRBJ2-1): GAGVSQSPSNKVTEKGKDVELRCDPISGHTALYWYRQSLGQGLEFLIYFQGNSAPDKSGLPSDRFSAERTGGSVSTLTIQRTQQEDSAVYLCASSLIGGLPVSIYNEQFFGPGTRLTVL.

The gene calls are TRBV9 and TRBJ1-1; D uncertain. Germline V gene data show CDR1 as SGDLS and CDR2 as YYNGEE. This CDR3 is 14 amino acids long. Trimming pared 3 bases from V and 0 bases from J, leaving 9 bases between. CDR3 DNA sequence: TGTGCCAGCAGCGCTCGCGGAGTGAACACTGAAGCTTTCTTT. Encoded protein: CASSARGVNTEAFF.

The chain has TRBV6-5 and TRBJ2-7, with TRBD2 matching over 9 bases. CDR3 length equals 14 residues. CDR1 MNHEY and CDR2 SVGAGI come from the germline V gene. Germline trimming cut 6 bases from V and 2 bases from J; bases unmatched to any gene: 5. The CDR3 here is CASSRERGAYEQYF. The CDR3 nucleotides read TGTGCCAGCAGCCGTGAGCGGGGGGCCTACGAGCAGTACTTC.

Here the CDR3 DNA reads TGTGCCAGCAGCCCCTTGCGGGGGGCGGTTCCAGATACGCAGTATTTT. It specifies CASSPLRGAVPDTQYF. The rearrangement uses TRBV3-1 (or the pseudogene TRBV3-2) and TRBJ2-3, with TRBD2 matching 8 bases. Losses at the gene ends were 4 bases for V and 4 bases for J; bases not matched to a gene: 10. Germline V CDR1 and CDR2: LGHDT, YNNKEL (reference sequence). CDR3 length: 16 amino acids.

The rearrangement uses TRBV5-6 and TRBJ2-5, with D perhaps TRBD2 (5 bases). Trimming stripped 4 bases from V and 5 bases from J, with 18 bases between. The CDR3 is made up of 15 amino acids. Germline values: CDR1 SGHDT, CDR2 YYEEEE. The DNA for the CDR3 is TGTGCCAGCAGCCCCACCTCAGGAGGCCGGGAGACCCAGTACTTC. This translates into CASSPTSGGRETQYF. Full variable domain (missing parts from reference TRBV5-6 and TRBJ2-5): DAGVTQSPTHLIKTRGQQVTLRCSPKSGHDTVSWYQQALGQGPQFIFQYYEEEERQRGNFPDRFSGHQFPNYSSELNVNALLLGDSALYLCASSPTSGGRETQYFGPGTRLLVL.

This rearrangement joins TRBV10-1 to TRBJ2-1; TRBD2 aligns across 11 bases. CDR1 WNHNN and CDR2 SYGVQD come from the germline V gene (reference sequence). The ends lost 6 bases at V and 6 bases at J; junction bases unmatched: 10. The CDR3 spans 16 residues. The CDR3 nucleotides read TGCGCCAGCAGCCAGGCCCTAGCGGGGGGAAGCAATGAGCAGTTCTTC. This translates into CASSQALAGGSNEQFF.

The rearrangement links TRBV4-1 to TRBJ2-7; 9 bases are shared with TRBD2. J lost 0 bases, V lost 5 bases, and 8 bases had no gene match. Germline CDR1 is MGHRA and CDR2 is YSYEKL. CDR3 length equals 16 residues. The CDR3 DNA reads as TGCGCCAGCAGCGGTCGCCTAGCGGGGAGCTCCTACGAGCAGTACTTC. Translating it yields CASSGRLAGSSYEQYF.

The chain uses TRBV6-4 and TRBJ2-2; tentative D call: TRBD2 (6 bases). Germline V gene lookup returns CDR1 MRHNA and CDR2 SNTAGT. The ends were cut back, 6 bases at V and 6 bases at J, with 14 bases in the middle. CDR3 length: 14 amino acids. CDR3 coding DNA: TGTGCCAGCAGGCCAGAGTCGGGGGCCGGGGAGCTGTTTTTT. It is translated as CASRPESGAGELFF.

The V and J genes are TRBV5-1 and TRBJ1-3, with D possibly TRBD1 on 6 matching bases. Between the trimmed V and J ends, which lost 0 bases and 1 base, there was a span of 11 bases. This CDR3 region has 16 residues. CDR1 and CDR2 (germline): SGHRS, YFSETQ. CDR3 nucleotides: TGCGCCAGCAGCTTGGCCGGACAGCCATCTGGAAACACCATATATTTT. Its translation: CASSLAGQPSGNTIYF. Variable domain in full (rest from reference TRBV5-1 and TRBJ1-3): KAGVTQTPRYLIKTRGQQVTLSCSPISGHRSVSWYQQTPGQGLQFLFEYFSETQRNKGNFPGRFSGRQFSNSRSEMNVSTLELGDSALYLCASSLAGQPSGNTIYFGEGSWLTVV.